This T cell receptor (beta chain) is from a study of T cells in Graves' hyperthyroidism and ophthalmopathy (dated by TCRdb to between 2018 and 2020). For the study in its entirety: A discovery cohort of approximately 100 patients, about 43 with Graves' ophthalmopathy and over 55 with stable Graves' hyperthyroidism, was used to find distinguishing TCR V-J signatures. An independent validation cohort of 18 to 20 hyperthyroidism patients and about 15 patients who later progressed to ophthalmopathy tested prospective prediction of ophthalmopathy. The 90 to 100 discovery patients were randomly split 7:3 into training and test sets. The study also compared thyroid tissue and blood T-cell repertoires from 6 or 7 Graves' hyperthyroidism patients. Following sampling, methimazole starting at 30 mg daily was given to hyperthyroidism patients, and high-dose intravenous methylprednisolone was given to ophthalmopathy patients. The paper describes TCR Vbeta CDR3 sequencing of 135 peripheral blood samples, made up of 43 ophthalmopathy patients, some 80 hyperthyroidism patients and around 17 progressor patients.

Worth noting for this clonotype: The specificity of this receptor is unknown. The input lacks base qualities; no much larger clone sits a single base away.

Overall results and qualifications from the work: In cross-validation, a model built on a 13 V-J signature told ophthalmopathy apart from stable hyperthyroidism with approximately 90% sensitivity and approximately 81% specificity, and in testing the same model reached 80%/75%. No statistical method was used to fix the sample size in advance, and group allocation was not hidden from the investigators. In validation, progression to ophthalmopathy was predicted by the model with 70.59% sensitivity and 72.22% specificity, a median of roughly 6.4 months before onset. Most expanded thyroid clonotypes (frequency above 0.001) were also detected in blood, suggesting blood repertoires may reflect thyroid immune responses.

From the germline V gene, CDR1 is SNHLY and CDR2 is FYNNEI. Trimming removed 4 bases from V and 6 bases from J, leaving 12 bases between the germline ends. The CDR3, cysteine through phenylalanine, is 13 amino acids long. The retained sequence is limited to the CDR3, 39 bases, with the frame set at the first base. Amplification of TCR beta CDR3 regions was carried out from RNA transcripts. The first round of RT-PCR for the TCR CDR3 was performed with the HTBI primer set and the Qiagen OneStep RT-PCR kit. The libraries were constructed in a second round of multiplex PCR and then size-selected and purified. Paired-end sequencing of the libraries was performed with 100 bp reads on an Illumina HiSeq2000. Under the source paper's analysis protocol: SOAPnuke was used to process the raw data, with reads discarded if the reads contained adapters or uncalled bases, had a mean Phred below 15, or lacked an exact constant-primer or identifier match. COPE v1.2.5 was used to merge the high-quality paired reads, and each unique nucleotide sequence was defined as a clonotype. MiTCR v1.1 was used to align the clonotypes against IMGT TRBV, TRBD and TRBJ reference segments. The analysis was restricted to V-J combinations with a frequency above 0.0001, which together covered about 99% of the repertoires. The TCS score was defined as the ratio of F50 (clonal expansion) to E x V (chaos), calculated using BLOSUM62-based TCRdist between CDR3 peptides within each V-J. Welch's t-statistics and random forest reduced around 520 V-J features to roughly 13, which were used in a naive Bayes classifier (R e1071). The similarity between thyroid and blood repertoires was quantified using the Morisita-Horn index. Starting from the raw public reads, TCRdb applied fastp trimming at Q25, assembled clones with MiXCR and retained in-frame beta chains. Entries that share a CDR3 protein sequence are merged under the most common genes and DNA. The authors' filters were not applied to this entry. The table for this sample lists 550,000 to 600,000 distinct CDR3 sequences; about half of them were counted only once. The ten largest clones add up to 15% to 20% of the sample.

Exclusion was applied to patients with uncontrolled infections, other autoimmune diseases, pregnancy or lactation. Diagnoses were based on clinical symptoms, serum thyroxine and TRAb, thyroid ultrasound and orbital computed tomography. Total RNA was extracted with Trizol reagent, and quality was checked on an Agilent 2100 Bioanalyzer. The rearranged chain carries TRBV2 and TRBJ1-2; the D gene is not confidently resolved. The sequence was obtained from an adult woman with Graves' disease, either hyperthyroidism or ophthalmopathy (not recorded which). Sequencing used peripheral blood or thyroid tissue (not recorded which). The CDR3 region has the sequence CASSGTSGHGYTF. The sequenced DNA is TGTGCCAGCAGTGGGACGTCCGGGCATGGCTACACCTTC.